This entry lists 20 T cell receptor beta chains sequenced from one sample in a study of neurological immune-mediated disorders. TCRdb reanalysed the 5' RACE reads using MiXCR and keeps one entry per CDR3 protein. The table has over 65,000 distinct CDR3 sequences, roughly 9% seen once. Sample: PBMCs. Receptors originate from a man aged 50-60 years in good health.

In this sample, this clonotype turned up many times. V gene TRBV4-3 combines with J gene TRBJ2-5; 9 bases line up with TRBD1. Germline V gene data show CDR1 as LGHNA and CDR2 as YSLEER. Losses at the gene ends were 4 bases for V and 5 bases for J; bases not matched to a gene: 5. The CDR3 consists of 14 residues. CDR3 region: CASSLSGTGETQYF. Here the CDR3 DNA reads TGCGCCAGCAGCCTTTCGGGGACAGGGGAGACCCAGTACTTC.

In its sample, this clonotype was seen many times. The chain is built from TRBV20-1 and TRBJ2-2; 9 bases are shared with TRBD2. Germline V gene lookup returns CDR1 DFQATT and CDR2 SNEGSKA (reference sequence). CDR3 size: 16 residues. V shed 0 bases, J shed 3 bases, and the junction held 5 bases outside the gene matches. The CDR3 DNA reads TGCAGTGCTAGAGATAGTGCGGGGGGGGACACCGGGGAGCTGTTTTTT. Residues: CSARDSAGGDTGELFF.

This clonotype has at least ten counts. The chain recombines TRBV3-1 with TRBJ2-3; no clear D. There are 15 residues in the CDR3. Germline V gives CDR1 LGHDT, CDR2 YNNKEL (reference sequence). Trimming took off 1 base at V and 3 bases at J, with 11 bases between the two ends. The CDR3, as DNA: TGTGCCAGCAGCCAAGTTGGAGTGGGGACAGATACGCAGTATTTT. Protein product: CASSQVGVGTDTQYF.

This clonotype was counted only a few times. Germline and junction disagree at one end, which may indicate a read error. As DNA, the CDR3 is TGCGCCAGCAGCTTGGGGGCAGGGGGCACTGAAGTTTTCTTT. As protein: CASSLGAGGTEVFF. The rearrangement uses TRBV5-1 and TRBJ1-1; 8 positions match TRBD1. CDR3 length: 14 amino acids. Germline lookup yields CDR1 SGHRS and CDR2 YFSETQ.

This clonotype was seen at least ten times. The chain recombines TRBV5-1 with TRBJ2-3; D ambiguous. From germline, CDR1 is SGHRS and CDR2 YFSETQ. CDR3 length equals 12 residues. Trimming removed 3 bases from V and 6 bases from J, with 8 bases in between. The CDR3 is CASSSYGDTQYF. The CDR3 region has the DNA TGCGCCAGCAGCTCGTATGGGGATACGCAGTATTTT.

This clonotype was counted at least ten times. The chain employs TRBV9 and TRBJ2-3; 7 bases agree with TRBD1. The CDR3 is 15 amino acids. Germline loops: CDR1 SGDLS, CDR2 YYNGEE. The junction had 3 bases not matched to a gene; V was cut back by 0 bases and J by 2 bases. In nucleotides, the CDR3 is TGTGCCAGCAGCGTAGGGGGACAGTTCACAGATACGCAGTATTTT. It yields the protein CASSVGGQFTDTQYF.

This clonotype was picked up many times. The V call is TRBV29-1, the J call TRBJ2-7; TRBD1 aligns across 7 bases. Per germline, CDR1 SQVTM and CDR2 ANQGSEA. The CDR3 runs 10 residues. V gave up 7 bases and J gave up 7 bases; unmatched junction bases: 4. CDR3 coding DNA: TGCAGCGCCGAGGACAGGGAGCAGTACTTC. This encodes CSAEDREQYF.

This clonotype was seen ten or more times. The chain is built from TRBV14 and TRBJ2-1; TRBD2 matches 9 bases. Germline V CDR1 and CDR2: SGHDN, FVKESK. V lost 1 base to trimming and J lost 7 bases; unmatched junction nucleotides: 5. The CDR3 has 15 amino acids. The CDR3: CASSQVAGGPNEQFF. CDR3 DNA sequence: TGTGCCAGCAGCCAAGTTGCGGGAGGGCCAAATGAGCAGTTCTTC.

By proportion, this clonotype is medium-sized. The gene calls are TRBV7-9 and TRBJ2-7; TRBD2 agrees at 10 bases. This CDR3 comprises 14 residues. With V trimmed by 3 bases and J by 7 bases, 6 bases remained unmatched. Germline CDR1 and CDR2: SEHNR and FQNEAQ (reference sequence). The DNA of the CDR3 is TGTGCCAGCAGCTTGGCTAGCGGGAGTTATGAGCAGTACTTC. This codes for CASSLASGSYEQYF.

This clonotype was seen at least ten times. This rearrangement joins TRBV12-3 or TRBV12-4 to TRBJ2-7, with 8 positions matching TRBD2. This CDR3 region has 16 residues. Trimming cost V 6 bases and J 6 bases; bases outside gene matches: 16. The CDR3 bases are TGTGCCAGCAGCCCCGCGTCGAGCGGGAGATGGGGCGAGCAGTACTTC. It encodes CASSPASSGRWGEQYF.

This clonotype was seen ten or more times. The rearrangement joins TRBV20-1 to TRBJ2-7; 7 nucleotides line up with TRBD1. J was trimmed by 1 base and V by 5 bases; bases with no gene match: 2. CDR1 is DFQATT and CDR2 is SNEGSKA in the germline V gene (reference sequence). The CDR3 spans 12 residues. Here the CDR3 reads CSAVQGSYEQYF. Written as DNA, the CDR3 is TGCAGTGCTGTACAGGGGTCCTACGAGCAGTACTTC.

This CDR3 reads CASSLWGRGHTEAFF. The DNA for the CDR3 is TGCGCCAGCAGCTTATGGGGGCGGGGGCACACTGAAGCTTTCTTT. The V gene is TRBV5-1, the J gene TRBJ1-1, with D possibly TRBD1 on 6 matching bases. The germline V gene has CDR1 SGHRS and CDR2 YFSETQ. Trimming stripped 2 bases from V and 3 bases from J, with 14 bases between. CDR3 length equals 15 residues.

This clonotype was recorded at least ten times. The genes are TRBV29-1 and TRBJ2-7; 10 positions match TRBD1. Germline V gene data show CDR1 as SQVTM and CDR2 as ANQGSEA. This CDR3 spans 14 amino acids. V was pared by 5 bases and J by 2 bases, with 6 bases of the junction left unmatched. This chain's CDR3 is CSVRQGAIAYEQYF. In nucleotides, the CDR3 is TGCAGCGTTCGACAGGGGGCAATAGCCTACGAGCAGTACTTC.

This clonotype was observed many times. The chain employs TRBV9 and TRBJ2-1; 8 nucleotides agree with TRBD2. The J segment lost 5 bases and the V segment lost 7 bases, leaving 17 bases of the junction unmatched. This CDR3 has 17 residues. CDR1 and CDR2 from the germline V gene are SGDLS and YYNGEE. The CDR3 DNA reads TGTGCCAGCGCCCAGTTCGTAGCGGGGCTGAACAACAATGAGCAGTTCTTC. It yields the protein CASAQFVAGLNNNEQFF.

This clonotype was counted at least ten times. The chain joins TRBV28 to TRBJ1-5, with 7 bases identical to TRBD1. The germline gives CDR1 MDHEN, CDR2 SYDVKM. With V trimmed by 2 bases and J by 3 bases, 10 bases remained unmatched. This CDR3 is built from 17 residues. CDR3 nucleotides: TGTGCCAGCAGTTTACGACAGGGAGGTAGTACCAATCAGCCCCAGCATTTT. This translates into CASSLRQGGSTNQPQHF.

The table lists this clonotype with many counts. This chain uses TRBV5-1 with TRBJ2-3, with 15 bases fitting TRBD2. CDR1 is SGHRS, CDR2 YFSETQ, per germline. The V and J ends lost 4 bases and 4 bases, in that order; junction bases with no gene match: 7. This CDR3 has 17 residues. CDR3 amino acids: CASSEVRTSGGADTQYF. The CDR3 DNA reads TGCGCCAGCAGCGAGGTGCGGACTAGCGGGGGGGCAGATACGCAGTATTTT.

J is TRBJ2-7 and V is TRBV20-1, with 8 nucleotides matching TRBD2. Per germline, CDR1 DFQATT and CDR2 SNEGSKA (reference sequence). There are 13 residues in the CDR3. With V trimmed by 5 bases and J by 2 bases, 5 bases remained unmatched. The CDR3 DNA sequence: TGCAGTGCTTCAGCGGGAGTCACCTACGAGCAGTACTTC. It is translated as CSASAGVTYEQYF.

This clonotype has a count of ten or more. Here the CDR3 reads CASSLADRGGEKLFF. Written as DNA, the CDR3 is TGTGCCAGCAGCTTAGCGGACAGGGGAGGTGAAAAACTGTTTTTT. The chain carries TRBV7-8 and TRBJ1-4, with TRBD1 matching over 9 bases. Germline values: CDR1 SGHVS, CDR2 FQNEAQ. This CDR3 region has 15 residues. V lost 0 bases and J lost 7; bases outside the gene matches: 3.

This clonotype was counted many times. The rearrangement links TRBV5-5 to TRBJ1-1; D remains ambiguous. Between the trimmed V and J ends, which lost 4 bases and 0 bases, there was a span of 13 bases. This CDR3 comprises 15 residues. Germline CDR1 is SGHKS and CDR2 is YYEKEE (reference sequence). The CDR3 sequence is CASSPGELMNTEAFF. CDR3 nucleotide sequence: TGTGCCAGCAGCCCTGGCGAGCTCATGAACACTGAAGCTTTCTTT.

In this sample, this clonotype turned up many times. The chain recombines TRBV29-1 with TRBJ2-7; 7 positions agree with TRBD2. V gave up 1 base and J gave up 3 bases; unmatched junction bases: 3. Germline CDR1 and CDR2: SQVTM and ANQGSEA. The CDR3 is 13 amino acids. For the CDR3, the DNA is TGCAGCGTTGAAGGGGGGGGAGGCTACGAGCAGTACTTC. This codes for CSVEGGGGYEQYF.